This T cell receptor beta chain emerged from a study of OX40 agonist ivuxolimab in advanced cancers. With regard to this clone: This CDR3 is also generated by other DNA sequences in the sample.

Produced via immunoSEQ multiplex PCR; TCRdb's table is partial and in-frame only. Of tens of thousands of clones detected, around nine tenths appear once; the ten largest clones hold 0.43%. V lost 0 bases to trimming and J lost 7 bases; unmatched junction nucleotides: 6. The CDR3 is 14 residues long. CDR1 and CDR2 from the germline V gene are SGHKS and YYEKEE (reference sequence). The source of this sequence is an adult with an advanced solid tumor such as melanoma, head and neck, liver or kidney cancer. This chain links TRBV5-5 with TRBJ1-2; 7 bases fit TRBD1. Specimen: CD4+ or CD8+ T cells sorted from blood, collected in a trial of the OX40 agonist ivuxolimab. CDR3 DNA sequence: TGTGCCAGCAGCTTGGAAGCAGGGGGGCTTGGCTACACCTTC. Its protein product is CASSLEAGGLGYTF.